The next 25 T cell receptor beta chains were all read from a single sample in a study of T cell responses to AZD1222 COVID-19 vaccine. Using immunoSEQ multiplex PCR, the repertoire was profiled, and TCRdb retains in-frame clones only, with some absent. Among 130,000 to 150,000 clones listed, roughly 91% were seen once. Sample: peripheral blood, taken on day 0 of AZD1222 vaccination. The receptor set was obtained from an adult in good health.

V is TRBV7-9 and J is TRBJ2-3; 12 bases align to TRBD2. Trimming cost V 10 bases and J 5 bases; bases outside gene matches: 7. The CDR3 has 14 amino acids. The V gene's germline CDR1 is SEHNR and CDR2 FQNEAQ (reference sequence). In nucleotides, the CDR3 is TGTGCCACCACGACTAGCGGGGGCGGAGATACGCAGTATTTT. Translating gives CATTTSGGGDTQYF.

The rearrangement uses TRBV2 and TRBJ1-6; D is undetermined. The CDR3 is made up of 14 amino acids. Germline V gene sequence: CDR1 SNHLY, CDR2 FYNNEI. Trimming cost V 7 bases and J 7 bases, with 14 bases left between them. CDR3: CASTSENGNSPLHF. The CDR3 coding sequence is TGTGCCAGCACAAGTGAAAATGGAAATTCACCCCTCCACTTT. The whole variable domain, filled in from reference TRBV2 and TRBJ1-6, reads EPEVTQTPSHQVTQMGQEVILRCVPISNHLYFYWYRQILGQKVEFLVSFYNNEISEKSEIFDDQFSVERPDGSNFTLKIRSTKLEDSAMYFCASTSENGNSPLHFGNGTRLTVT.

The chain carries TRBV7-3 and TRBJ2-3; 7 positions match TRBD2. With 2 bases clipped from V and 2 bases from J, the junction kept 4 bases outside the gene matches. CDR1 and CDR2 from the germline V gene are SGHTA and FQGTGA. The CDR3 sequence is 15 residues long. CDR3 sequence (DNA): TGTGCCAGCAGCTTAGCTAGCGGAATCACAGATACGCAGTATTTT. It translates to CASSLASGITDTQYF.

The chain recombines TRBV7-6 with TRBJ1-1, with 11 bases identical to TRBD1. CDR1 and CDR2 from the germline V gene are SGHVS and FNYEAQ. The CDR3 contains 15 residues. V gave up 5 bases and J gave up 5 bases; unmatched junction bases: 7. The CDR3 is CASSARTGGLTEAFF. CDR3 coding DNA: TGTGCCAGCAGCGCCCGGACAGGGGGCCTAACTGAAGCTTTCTTT.

J is TRBJ1-1 and V is TRBV12-3 or TRBV12-4; D ambiguous. V gave up 2 bases and J gave up 6 bases, with 7 bases separating them. The CDR3 is 12 amino acids. CDR3 DNA sequence: TGTGCCAGCAGTTTATTGACATCTGAAGCTTTCTTT. This translates into CASSLLTSEAFF.

The V gene is TRBV6-5, the J gene TRBJ1-1; possible D gene TRBD1, 5 bases. The V end lost 2 bases, the J end lost 7 bases, and 8 bases lay between the germline ends. The CDR3 spans 12 residues. Germline lookup yields CDR1 MNHEY and CDR2 SVGAGI. CDR3 sequence: CASSYRGDEAFF. The CDR3 region has the DNA TGTGCCAGCAGTTACCGGGGGGATGAAGCTTTCTTT.

This chain joins TRBV2 and TRBJ1-1; D is possibly TRBD1 (6 bases). V gave up 4 bases and J gave up 1 base, with 13 bases separating them. Germline CDR1 SNHLY, CDR2 FYNNEI. The CDR3 contains 15 residues. CDR3 in DNA: TGTGCCAGCAGTGCCCAGGGGTTCCAGAACACTGAAGCTTTCTTT. It encodes CASSAQGFQNTEAFF.

The DNA for the CDR3 is TGCAGCCTCCGACGGGACCAAGAGACCCAGTACTTC. Its protein is CSLRRDQETQYF. The J gene is TRBJ2-5, the V gene TRBV29-1; D call uncertain. Germline V gives CDR1 SQVTM, CDR2 ANQGSEA. The CDR3 totals 12 residues. Trimming stripped 8 bases from V and 0 bases from J, with 10 bases between.

The V gene is TRBV18, the J gene TRBJ2-5; 7 bases agree with TRBD1. Germline V gene data show CDR1 as KGHSH and CDR2 as LQKENI. This CDR3 comprises 15 residues. The V gene end was trimmed by 4 bases and the J gene end by 5 bases; junction bases not matched to a gene: 10. The CDR3 DNA follows: TGTGCCAGCTCACTCCGACAGGGTGGTTCTGAGACCCAGTACTTC. Translated, it gives CASSLRQGGSETQYF.

The CDR3 DNA reads TGTGCCAGCAGTGAACGGGGGCATTCTCCTCTACGAGGAAACACCATATATTTT. Translating it yields CASSERGHSPLRGNTIYF. The chain has TRBV2 and TRBJ1-3, with D perhaps TRBD1 (6 bases). The V gene's germline CDR1 is SNHLY and CDR2 FYNNEI. V was trimmed by 2 bases and J by 4 bases, leaving 21 bases between them. This CDR3 comprises 18 residues.

V and J are TRBV18 and TRBJ1-1; D might be TRBD1 (5 bases). The V end lost 5 bases, the J end lost 4 bases, and 11 bases lay between the germline ends. CDR3 length: 13 amino acids. Germline V CDR1 and CDR2: KGHSH, LQKENI. The CDR3 spells CASSEGVSTEAFF. The CDR3 DNA sequence: TGTGCCAGCTCAGAAGGGGTTTCCACTGAAGCTTTCTTT.

This clone was counted once. This sequence joins TRBV5-4 and TRBJ2-7; D is undetermined. V shed 5 bases and J shed 1 base, with 19 bases lying between them. The germline V gene has CDR1 SGHNT and CDR2 YYREEE (reference sequence). CDR3 length: 16 residues. The CDR3 protein is CASREQTVPSSYEQYF. The CDR3 DNA sequence: TGTGCCAGCAGAGAACAGACCGTCCCGTCGTCCTACGAGCAGTACTTC.

The chain uses TRBV7-9 and TRBJ2-2; D might be TRBD2 (6 bases). Trimming removed 6 bases from V and 1 base from J, with 9 bases in between. This CDR3 comprises 14 residues. The germline CDR1 and CDR2 sequences are SEHNR and FQNEAQ (reference sequence). CDR3: CASRGGVNTGELFF. CDR3 nucleotides: TGTGCCAGCAGGGGCGGGGTGAACACCGGGGAGCTGTTTTTT.

V usage is TRBV9 and J usage is TRBJ1-1; 7 bases are a match to TRBD1. CDR1 SGDLS and CDR2 YYNGEE come from the germline V gene. The CDR3 covers 14 residues. The J segment lost 4 bases and the V segment lost 4 bases, leaving 7 bases of the junction unmatched. The CDR3 loop is CASSTSRGGTEAFF. The DNA of the CDR3 is TGTGCCAGCAGCACTTCCAGGGGGGGCACTGAAGCTTTCTTT. Full variable domain (outside the CDR3, taken from reference TRBV9 and TRBJ1-1): DSGVTQTPKHLITATGQRVTLRCSPRSGDLSVYWYQQSLDQGLQFLIQYYNGEERAKGNILERFSAQQFPDLHSELNLSSLELGDSALYFCASSTSRGGTEAFFGQGTRLTVV.

This clone was seen only a few times. The chain links TRBV10-3 to TRBJ1-2, with D hard to call. Trimming stripped 4 bases from V and 2 bases from J, with 11 bases between. Germline-derived CDR1 and CDR2 are ENHRY and SYGVKD. The CDR3 has 14 amino acids. The CDR3 DNA reads TGTGCCATCAGTGCCCGGGCCGAGAACTATGGCTACACCTTC. It is translated as CAISARAENYGYTF.

The rearrangement links TRBV24-1 to TRBJ1-1; D remains unclear. The CDR3 sequence is 15 residues long. Trimming stripped 0 bases from V and 6 bases from J, with 13 bases between. Germline-derived CDR1 and CDR2 are KGHDR and SFDVKD. CDR3 residues: CATSDLMGSVAEAFF. The CDR3 coding sequence is TGTGCCACCAGTGATTTGATGGGCAGTGTCGCTGAAGCTTTCTTT.

The chain has TRBV2 and TRBJ2-5, with 10 positions matching TRBD2. The CDR3 runs to 15 residues. The junction had 5 bases not matched to a gene; V was cut back by 6 bases and J by 1 base. CDR1 SNHLY and CDR2 FYNNEI come from the germline V gene. In DNA, the CDR3 is TGTGCCAGCAGCCGAGTAGCGGGGGGCCAAGAGACCCAGTACTTC. Translation gives CASSRVAGGQETQYF.

CDR3 loop: CASSWNRETEAFF. The CDR3 DNA follows: TGCGCCAGCAGCTGGAACAGGGAGACTGAAGCTTTCTTT. The genes are TRBV5-1 and TRBJ1-1, with D possibly TRBD1 on 6 matching bases. The CDR3 runs 13 residues. The germline V gene has CDR1 SGHRS and CDR2 YFSETQ. V shed 3 bases and J shed 5 bases, with 11 bases lying between them. The full variable domain, completed using reference TRBV5-1 and TRBJ1-1, is KAGVTQTPRYLIKTRGQQVTLSCSPISGHRSVSWYQQTPGQGLQFLFEYFSETQRNKGNFPGRFSGRQFSNSRSEMNVSTLELGDSALYLCASSWNRETEAFFGQGTRLTVV.

The chain is built from TRBV2 and TRBJ1-6; no clear D. The V and J ends lost 4 bases and 8 bases respectively, with 15 bases between them. CDR1 is SNHLY and CDR2 is FYNNEI in the germline V gene. There are 15 residues in the CDR3. The CDR3 loop is CASSVTVKTDSPLHF. The CDR3 DNA follows: TGTGCCAGCAGTGTTACAGTAAAGACCGATTCACCCCTCCACTTT.

The genes are TRBV9 and TRBJ2-2, with D unclear. The CDR3 is made up of 15 amino acids. Trimming took off 3 bases at V and 5 bases at J, with 14 bases between the two ends. The germline CDR1 and CDR2 sequences are SGDLS and YYNGEE. In nucleotides, the CDR3 is TGTGCCAGCAGCGCAAGACCTAGGGAAACCGGGGAGCTGTTTTTT. This gives the protein CASSARPRETGELFF.

The chain employs TRBV5-6 and TRBJ2-7; TRBD1 matches at 7 bases. The V segment lost 2 bases and the J segment 3 bases; nucleotides outside the gene matches: 2. The CDR3 runs to 13 residues. CDR1 and CDR2 (germline): SGHDT, YYEEEE. This chain's CDR3 is CASSLGQDYEQYF. The CDR3 bases are TGTGCCAGCAGCTTAGGACAGGACTACGAGCAGTACTTC.

The chain has TRBV6-6 and TRBJ2-3, with 10 nucleotides matching TRBD1. This CDR3 is 16 amino acids long. With V trimmed by 4 bases and J by 3 bases, 7 bases remained unmatched. Germline CDR1 MNHNY, CDR2 SVGAGI (reference sequence). CDR3 amino acids: CASSSRTGGVTDTQYF. The CDR3 nucleotides are TGTGCCAGCAGTTCCAGGACAGGGGGAGTAACAGATACGCAGTATTTT.

The rearrangement links TRBV27 to TRBJ2-3, with TRBD1 matching 9 bases. V shed 2 bases, J shed 2 bases, and the junction held 5 bases outside the gene matches. Germline V gene data show CDR1 as MNHEY and CDR2 as SMNVEV (reference sequence). This CDR3 is built from 16 residues. Here the CDR3 DNA reads TGTGCCAGCAGTTTAGGAGGGACAGGGAACACAGATACGCAGTATTTT. Amino acid sequence: CASSLGGTGNTDTQYF.

This rearrangement joins TRBV2 to TRBJ2-5, with D unclear. Germline CDR1 SNHLY, CDR2 FYNNEI. The CDR3 has 13 residues. Trimming cost V 5 bases and J 5 bases, with 12 bases left between them. The CDR3 bases are TGTGCCAGCAGTCTCGCCTGGTGGGAGACCCAGTACTTC. Amino acids: CASSLAWWETQYF. The variable domain in full, with the rest retrieved from reference TRBV2 and TRBJ2-5, is EPEVTQTPSHQVTQMGQEVILRCVPISNHLYFYWYRQILGQKVEFLVSFYNNEISEKSEIFDDQFSVERPDGSNFTLKIRSTKLEDSAMYFCASSLAWWETQYFGPGTRLLVL.

V is TRBV5-6 and J is TRBJ1-4, with TRBD1 matching 12 bases. Germline V gives CDR1 SGHDT, CDR2 YYEEEE. The CDR3 contains 17 residues. V shed 4 bases, J shed 5 bases, and the junction held 9 bases outside the gene matches. CDR3 sequence reads: CASSGPGQGAPNEKLFF. DNA for the CDR3: TGTGCCAGCAGCGGCCCGGGACAGGGGGCGCCGAATGAAAAACTGTTTTTT.